These T cell receptor beta chains were read from a single sample in a study of shared clonotypes between healthy human individuals. TCRdb keeps only in-frame clones here, not all; method: immunoSEQ multiplex PCR. Altogether about 2.2 million clones are present, 85% to 95% being singletons, with the ten largest covering 1.5% to 2%. Material: naive CD8+ T cells from PBMCs. These TCRs come from a man younger than 35 in good health. Some clones in this sample may be carry-over from other donors' samples. CDR3s include the opening cysteine and the closing phenylalanine or tryptophan. D genes are given only for firm matches. Clone size, where shown, is once, few, many, or a class for clones that have expanded.

NA | NA | TRBJ1-1 | TRBV28 | TGTGCCAGCAGAATACAGATTCACACTGAAGCTTTCTTT | CASRIQIHTEAFF
NA | NA | TRBJ2-6 | TRBV7-6 | TGTGCCAGCAGTCGATTTGGGGGGTCTTTCTCTGGGGCCAACGTCCTGACTTTC | CASSRFGGSFSGANVLTF
NA | TRBD1 | TRBJ1-2 | TRBV10-3 | TGTGCCATCAGTGAGGGACAGGGAGCTAACTATGGCTACACCTTC | CAISEGQGANYGYTF
NA | NA | TRBJ2-7 | TRBV7-6 | TGTGCCAGCAGCCCGGGGGTAGGGCCCTACGAGCAGTACTTC | CASSPGVGPYEQYF
NA | NA | TRBJ1-1 | TRBV27 | TGTGCCAGCAGTTTGTACGGGGTGAACACTGAAGCTTTCTTT | CASSLYGVNTEAFF
NA | NA | TRBJ1-5 | TRBV19 | TGTGCCAGTAGTCCCGGGACAATCTATAGCAATCAGCCCCAGCATTTT | CASSPGTIYSNQPQHF
NA | TRBD2 | TRBJ2-7 | TRBV18 | TGTGCCAGCTCACCAGGGAGGGCTGGGGAGCAGTACTTC | CASSPGRAGEQYF
NA | NA | TRBJ1-1 | TRBV27 | TGTGCCAGCAGTCCCGTCCGGAGGCTAGATGGGGCTTTCTTT | CASSPVRRLDGAFF
NA | NA | TRBJ2-3 | TRBV13 | TGTGCCAGCAGCTTCCGTAGGGGGAAAGGCACAGATACGCAGTATTTT | CASSFRRGKGTDTQYF
NA | NA | TRBJ2-7 | TRBV7-9 | TGTGCCAGCAGCTTGGGCGCAGGGGATACCTACGAGCAGTACTTC | CASSLGAGDTYEQYF
NA | TRBD1 | TRBJ1-5 | TRBV6-5 | TGTGCCAGCAGGATGACAGGGGCGGGCAATCAGCCCCAGCATTTT | CASRMTGAGNQPQHF
NA | NA | TRBJ1-2 | TRBV6-4 | TGTGCCAGCCGGGGAGGGGATGGCTACACCTTC | CASRGGDGYTF
NA | NA | TRBJ2-5 | TRBV9 | TGTGCCAGCAGCGTAGGGGGGTCCGCAGAGACCCAGTACTTC | CASSVGGSAETQYF
NA | TRBD1 | TRBJ1-1 | TRBV6-5 | TGTGCCAGCAGCCTCGGACAGGGCACTGAAGCTTTCTTT | CASSLGQGTEAFF
once | NA | TRBJ2-7 | TRBV6-6 | TGTGCCAGCAGTTACTCGTGGGTGCGCGAGCAGTACTTC | CASSYSWVREQYF
NA | NA | TRBJ2-5 | TRBV5-1 | TGCGCCAGCAGCTTGTTTTCGACAGGCCAAGAGACCCAGTACTTC | CASSLFSTGQETQYF
NA | TRBD2 | TRBJ2-1 | TRBV6-5 | TGTGCCAGCAGTTACTTAGCGGGAGCCGTCACGGAGCAGTTCTTC | CASSYLAGAVTEQFF
NA | NA | TRBJ2-4 | TRBV4-3 | TGCGCCAGCAGCCAAGATCTAGCCGTAGCCAAAAACATTCAGTACTTC | CASSQDLAVAKNIQYF
NA | TRBD1 | TRBJ2-4 | TRBV7-2 | TGTGCCAGCAGCTTCAACGTACAGGGGTCCATCTCAACTTTC | CASSFNVQGSISTF
NA | TRBD1 | TRBJ1-1 | TRBV5-4 | TGTGCCAGCAGCTTAGACAGGGCCCCCCCTGAAGCTTTCTTT | CASSLDRAPPEAFF
NA | NA | TRBJ2-2 | TRBV5-6 | TGTGCCAGCAGCTTTTCAGTGAACACCGGGGAGCTGTTTTTT | CASSFSVNTGELFF
NA | NA | TRBJ2-7 | TRBV7-3 | TGTGCCAGCAGCTTAGGGGCTAAACCTACCTACGAGCAGTACTTC | CASSLGAKPTYEQYF
NA | NA | TRBJ1-1 | TRBV5-1 | TGCGCCAGCAGCCCCGGGTTGCTAAATGAAGCTTTCTTT | CASSPGLLNEAFF
NA | TRBD2 | TRBJ2-1 | TRBV28 | TGTGCCTCGGCTAGCGGGAGCTCCTACAATGAGCAGTTCTTC | CASASGSSYNEQFF
once | TRBD2 | TRBJ2-2 | TRBV6-6 | TGTGCCAGCAGCCCTCGGACTAGCGGGATCACCGGGGAGCTGTTTTTT | CASSPRTSGITGELFF
NA | NA | TRBJ1-1 | TRBV28 | TGTGCCAGCAGCCACCTGACTATGAGCCTTGAATGGACTGAAGCTTTCTTT | CASSHLTMSLEWTEAFF
NA | NA | TRBJ2-7 | TRBV27 | TGTGCCAGCAGGAAGGGCCGGGAGCAGTACTTC | CASRKGREQYF
once | NA | TRBJ2-7 | TRBV7-9 | TGTGCCAGCAGCGTGCAACGGGGGTTACCCTACGAGCAGTACTTC | CASSVQRGLPYEQYF
NA | TRBD2 | TRBJ2-7 | TRBV27 | TGTGCCAGCAGTTATAGCGGGAGTAACTACGAGCAGTACTTC | CASSYSGSNYEQYF
NA | NA | TRBJ2-1 | TRBV5-1 | TGCGCCAGCAGGACTAGGGTCGATGAGCAGTTCTTC | CASRTRVDEQFF
NA | NA | TRBJ2-1 | TRBV7-8 | TGTGCCAGCAGCCCCACTAGCCGGTCCTACAATGAGCAGTTCTTC | CASSPTSRSYNEQFF
NA | NA | TRBJ2-7 | TRBV7-2 | TGTGCCAGCAGCTCCCGGGGGGCTCTAGCCTCCTACGAGCAGTACTTC | CASSSRGALASYEQYF
NA | NA | TRBJ2-1 | TRBV27 | TGTGCCAGCAGTTTCTCCCTGAGCTCCTACAATGAGCAGTTCTTC | CASSFSLSSYNEQFF
NA | NA | TRBJ1-2 | TRBV18 | TGTGCCAGCTCACCGACGGGGCAATACAGAACCTATGGCTACACCTTC | CASSPTGQYRTYGYTF
NA | NA | TRBJ1-5 | TRBV6-5 | TGTGCCAGCAGTTCCCACCTGGGAAGCAATCAGCCCCAGCATTTT | CASSSHLGSNQPQHF